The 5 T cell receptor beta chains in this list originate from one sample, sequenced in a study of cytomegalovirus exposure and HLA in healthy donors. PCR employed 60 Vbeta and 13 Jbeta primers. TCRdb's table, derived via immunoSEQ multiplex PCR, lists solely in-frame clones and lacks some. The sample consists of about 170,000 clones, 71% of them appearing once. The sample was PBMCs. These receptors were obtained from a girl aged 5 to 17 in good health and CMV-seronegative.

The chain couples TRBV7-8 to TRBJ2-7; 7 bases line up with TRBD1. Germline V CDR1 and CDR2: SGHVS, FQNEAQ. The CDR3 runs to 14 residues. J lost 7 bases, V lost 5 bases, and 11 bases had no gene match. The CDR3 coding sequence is TGTGCCAGCAGCACCCGGGACAGAAGGAGGGAGCAGTACTTC. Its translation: CASSTRDRRREQYF. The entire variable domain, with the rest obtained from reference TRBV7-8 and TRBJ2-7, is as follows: GAGVSQSPRYKVAKRGQDVALRCDPISGHVSLFWYQQALGQGPEFLTYFQNEAQLDKSGLPSDRFFAERPEGSVSTLKIQRTQQEDSAVYLCASSTRDRRREQYFGPGTRLTVT.

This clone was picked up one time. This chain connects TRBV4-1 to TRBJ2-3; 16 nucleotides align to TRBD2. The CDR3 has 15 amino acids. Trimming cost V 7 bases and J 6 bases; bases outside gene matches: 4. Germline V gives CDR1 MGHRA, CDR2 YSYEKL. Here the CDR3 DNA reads TGCGCCAGCATGGGACTAGCGGGGGGGCCGGATACGCAGTATTTT. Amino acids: CASMGLAGGPDTQYF.

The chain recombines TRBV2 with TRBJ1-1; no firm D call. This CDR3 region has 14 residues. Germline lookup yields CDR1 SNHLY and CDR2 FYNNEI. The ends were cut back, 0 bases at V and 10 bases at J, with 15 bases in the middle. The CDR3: CASSEAGGPGPAFF. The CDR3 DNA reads TGTGCCAGCAGTGAAGCCGGAGGCCCAGGCCCAGCTTTCTTT.

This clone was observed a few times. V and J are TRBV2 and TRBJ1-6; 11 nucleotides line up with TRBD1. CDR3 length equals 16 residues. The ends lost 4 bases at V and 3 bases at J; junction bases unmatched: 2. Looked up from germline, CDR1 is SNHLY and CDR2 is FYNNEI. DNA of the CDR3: TGTGCCAGCAGTGGGACAGGGGGCGGCTATAATTCACCCCTCCACTTT. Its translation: CASSGTGGGYNSPLHF.

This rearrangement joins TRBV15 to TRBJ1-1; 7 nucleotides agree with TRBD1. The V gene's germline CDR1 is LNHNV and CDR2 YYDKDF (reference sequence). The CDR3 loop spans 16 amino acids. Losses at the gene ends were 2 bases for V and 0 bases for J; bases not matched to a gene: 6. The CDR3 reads CATSRYSTGMNTEAFF. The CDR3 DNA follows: TGTGCCACCAGCAGATATTCGACAGGGATGAACACTGAAGCTTTCTTT.